Following are 7 T cell receptor beta chains from one sample sequenced in a study of blood T cell repertoires in COVID-19. This table comes from immunoSEQ multiplex PCR, and its TCRdb copy is limited to in-frame clones, with some not included. The table records about 380,000 clones, 88% of them present only once. Sequencing was carried out using PBMCs or T cells enriched from blood (not recorded which). The source of these receptors is a woman between 18 and 29 years old who had recovered from COVID-19.

V usage is TRBV18 and J usage is TRBJ1-1; no clear D gene. CDR3 length: 15 residues. Trimming stripped 6 bases from V and 2 bases from J, with 16 bases between. CDR1 and CDR2 from the germline V gene are KGHSH and LQKENI. CDR3 in amino acids: CASSPVTGTNTEAFF. The CDR3 nucleotides read TGTGCCAGCTCTCCAGTTACGGGTACTAACACTGAAGCTTTCTTT.

The J gene is TRBJ1-1, the V gene TRBV6-5; TRBD1 aligns across 10 bases. V was clipped by 8 bases and J by 4 bases; unmatched bases: 7. Germline-derived CDR1 and CDR2 are MNHEY and SVGAGI. The CDR3 loop spans 14 amino acids. The CDR3, as DNA: TGTGCCAGCCGGGGACAGGGGAGGTTCACTGAAGCTTTCTTT. It is translated as CASRGQGRFTEAFF.

This chain links TRBV19 with TRBJ2-7, with TRBD1 matching 7 bases. V trimming: 5 bases; J trimming: 2 bases; junction bases outside the gene matches: 6. The length of the CDR3 is 14 residues. Germline V gene lookup returns CDR1 LNHDA and CDR2 SQIVND (reference sequence). In nucleotides, the CDR3 is TGTGCCAGTAGTCTAACCGGACAGGCCTACGAGCAGTACTTC. As protein: CASSLTGQAYEQYF.

This clone was counted between two and nine times. The CDR3 here is CATAGGVSNEKLFF. CDR3 coding DNA: TGTGCCACCGCAGGAGGGGTATCTAATGAAAAACTGTTTTTT. The genes are TRBV19 and TRBJ1-4; D possibly corresponds to TRBD1 (5 bases). Deletions cut 10 bases from V and 3 bases from J, with 15 bases between. The CDR3 consists of 14 residues. Germline values: CDR1 LNHDA, CDR2 SQIVND (reference sequence). Full variable domain (remainder filled in from reference TRBV19 and TRBJ1-4): DGGITQSPKYLFRKEGQNVTLSCEQNLNHDAMYWYRQDPGQGLRLIYYSQIVNDFQKGDIAEGYSVSREKKESFPLTVTSAQKNPTAFYLCATAGGVSNEKLFFGSGTQLSVL.

This chain joins TRBV6-2 or TRBV6-3 and TRBJ2-1; D is possibly TRBD1 (5 bases). CDR1 MNHEY and CDR2 SVGEGT come from the germline V gene. The CDR3 loop spans 15 amino acids. V was clipped by 5 bases and J by 0 bases, with 11 bases between them. This CDR3 reads CASSIGHSSYNEQFF. CDR3 DNA sequence: TGTGCCAGCAGTATCGGACACAGCTCCTACAATGAGCAGTTCTTC.

V gene TRBV6-5 combines with J gene TRBJ1-1; D is possibly TRBD1 (6 bases). In germline, CDR1 is MNHEY, CDR2 SVGAGI. Trimming shortened V by 6 bases and J by 7 bases, and 15 bases separated the two germline ends. The CDR3 has 13 residues. CDR3 nucleotide sequence: TGTGCCAGCAGAGGTACCGTAGGGGGTGAAGCTTTCTTT. Translating gives CASRGTVGGEAFF.

V gene TRBV5-4 combines with J gene TRBJ2-7; 9 nucleotides align to TRBD2. Germline assignment: CDR1 SGHNT and CDR2 YYREEE (reference sequence). After removal of 1 base from V and 2 bases from J, the junction contained 4 bases not matched to a gene. CDR3 length equals 15 residues. The CDR3: CASSLRSGGTYEQYF. The CDR3 bases are TGTGCCAGCAGCTTGAGGAGCGGGGGGACCTACGAGCAGTACTTC. The whole variable domain, filled in from reference TRBV5-4 and TRBJ2-7, reads ETGVTQSPTHLIKTRGQQVTLRCSSQSGHNTVSWYQQALGQGPQFIFQYYREEENGRGNFPPRFSGLQFPNYSSELNVNALELDDSALYLCASSLRSGGTYEQYFGPGTRLTVT.